These 18 T cell receptor beta chains came from one sample sequenced in a study of T cells in Graves' hyperthyroidism and ophthalmopathy. Authors of the study amplified TCR beta CDR3 regions from RNA transcripts. HTBI primers were used for first-round RT-PCR of the TCR CDR3. TCRdb redid the calling of the multiplex PCR reads with MiXCR, one entry per CDR3 protein. The table shows about 530,000 distinct CDR3 sequences, with under 20% occurring only once. Sequenced material: blood. These receptor sequences come from a woman between 18 and 29 years old with Graves' ophthalmopathy.

This rearrangement joins TRBV9 to TRBJ2-3, with D maybe TRBD2 (6 bases). CDR1 and CDR2 from the germline V gene are SGDLS and YYNGEE. Trimming left V 1 base short and J 2 bases short, with 11 bases between. The CDR3 sequence is 15 residues long. The CDR3 nucleotides read TGTGCCAGCAGCGTATCGGGGGTAGCCACAGATACGCAGTATTTT. Protein product: CASSVSGVATDTQYF.

This sequence joins TRBV10-3 and TRBJ2-5, with a possible D match to TRBD1 (6 bases). CDR1 and CDR2 from the germline V gene are ENHRY and SYGVKD. The CDR3 contains 11 residues. V lost 7 bases, J lost 4 bases, and 7 bases lay in between. The chain's CDR3 is CAITQGETQYF. The CDR3 DNA follows: TGTGCCATCACACAGGGAGAGACCCAGTACTTC.

Regarding this clonotype: A much larger clone is a single base away; this may be a read error. The CDR3 ends on some other residue instead of the conserved phenylalanine or tryptophan, so this is likely a read error. The V and J genes are TRBV12-5 and TRBJ2-3, with 7 bases fitting TRBD1. V lost 5 bases and J lost 1; bases outside the gene matches: 6. CDR1 LGHNT and CDR2 FRNRAP come from the germline V gene. This CDR3 region has 15 residues. The CDR3 loop reads CASGRTGTGTDTQYY. The CDR3 nucleotides are TGTGCTAGTGGTCGAACCGGGACAGGCACAGATACGCAGTATTAT.

This chain connects TRBV4-2 to TRBJ2-1; perhaps D is TRBD1 or TRBD2 (5 bases each). Trimming removed 7 bases at V and 5 bases at J, with 15 bases between. Looked up from germline, CDR1 is LGHNA and CDR2 is YNFKEQ. This CDR3 comprises 14 residues. The CDR3 reads CASTDSGTHNEQFF. The CDR3 DNA reads as TGTGCCAGCACCGATAGTGGGACCCACAATGAGCAGTTCTTC.

This clonotype was detected only a few times. J is TRBJ1-2 and V is TRBV30, with 9 bases that match TRBD1. V was pared by 5 bases and J by 9 bases, with 7 bases of the junction left unmatched. Germline CDR1 reads GTSNPN; CDR2 reads SVGIG (reference sequence). The CDR3 covers 12 residues. In nucleotides, the CDR3 is TGTGCCTGGGTCATGACAGGGGGGCGCTACACCTTC. It encodes CAWVMTGGRYTF.

The V gene is TRBV28, the J gene TRBJ1-3, with D perhaps TRBD1 (5 bases). Trimming stripped 2 bases from V and 4 bases from J, with 12 bases between. The CDR3 runs to 15 residues. Per the germline V gene, CDR1 is MDHEN and CDR2 is SYDVKM. The CDR3 DNA reads as TGTGCCAGCAGTTTACCAGGGCTTCCGGGAAACACCATATATTTT. This sequence encodes CASSLPGLPGNTIYF.

There are many counts of this clonotype. The chain's CDR3 is CASSYPGTSQEEAFF. The CDR3 bases are TGTGCCAGCAGTTACCCAGGGACCTCCCAGGAGGAAGCTTTCTTT. V usage is TRBV6-5 and J usage is TRBJ1-1; a possible D gene is TRBD1 (5 bases). Germline lookup yields CDR1 MNHEY and CDR2 SVGAGI. The V end lost 2 bases, the J end lost 8 bases, and 18 bases lay between the germline ends. This CDR3 region has 15 residues.

This clonotype was observed many times. V and J are TRBV28 and TRBJ1-5; D not certain. This CDR3 has 14 amino acids. With 8 bases removed from V and 7 bases from J, the gap between germline ends came to 18 bases. Germline assignment: CDR1 MDHEN and CDR2 SYDVKM. This chain's CDR3 is CASRPAVEGQPQHF. The CDR3 bases are TGTGCCAGCCGACCCGCGGTTGAGGGACAGCCCCAGCATTTT.

V usage is TRBV20-1 and J usage is TRBJ1-2, with TRBD1 matching over 9 bases. V dropped 2 bases and J dropped 3; count of bases not matched to a gene: 10. This CDR3 contains 16 residues. Germline V gene lookup returns CDR1 DFQATT and CDR2 SNEGSKA (reference sequence). The CDR3 DNA follows: TGCAGTGCTAGACCTAAAAGGGACAGGGAATACTATGGCTACACCTTC. This codes for CSARPKRDREYYGYTF.

The chain recombines TRBV29-1 with TRBJ2-4; the match to TRBD2 covers 11 bases. The CDR3 has 16 residues. Germline loops: CDR1 SQVTM, CDR2 ANQGSEA. V shed 1 base, J shed 6 bases, and the junction held 8 bases outside the gene matches. The CDR3 DNA follows: TGCAGCGTTGAAGTGGGTGCTACTAGCGGGAGAAACATTCAGTACTTC. Amino acid sequence: CSVEVGATSGRNIQYF.

There are a few counts of this clonotype. The chain joins TRBV12-3 or TRBV12-4 to TRBJ1-3; no clear D gene. With 5 bases removed from V and 4 bases from J, the gap between germline ends came to 9 bases. The CDR3 is 13 amino acids. The CDR3 loop is CASSHMGGNTIYF. The CDR3 DNA sequence: TGTGCCAGCAGTCATATGGGGGGAAACACCATATATTTT.

The chain couples TRBV9 to TRBJ2-6; no reliable D call. There are 13 residues in the CDR3. Trimming removed 0 bases from V and 12 bases from J, with 10 bases in between. CDR1 SGDLS and CDR2 YYNGEE come from the germline V gene. CDR3 residues: CASSVDGPGVLTF. Written as DNA, the CDR3 is TGTGCCAGCAGCGTAGATGGCCCGGGCGTCCTGACTTTC.

This clonotype was seen more than once but under ten times. This chain connects TRBV27 to TRBJ2-1; 10 positions agree with TRBD1. The CDR3 loop spans 16 amino acids. Germline CDR1 is MNHEY and CDR2 is SMNVEV (reference sequence). Trimming removed 8 bases from V and 7 bases from J; junction bases left unmatched: 14. The DNA of the CDR3 is TGTGCCAGCGTAAAGACCGGGACAGGGGCTGATAATGAGCAGTTCTTC. Translated, it gives CASVKTGTGADNEQFF.

This clonotype has ten or more counts. The chain recombines TRBV6-5 with TRBJ1-4, with D maybe TRBD1 (5 bases). Germline CDR1 reads MNHEY; CDR2 reads SVGAGI. The CDR3 is 16 residues long. V was pared by 0 bases and J by 8 bases, with 16 bases between. The CDR3 loop reads CASSYSPRGGWEKLFF. In DNA form, the CDR3 reads TGTGCCAGCAGTTACTCGCCTAGGGGAGGTTGGGAAAAACTGTTTTTT.

This clonotype was seen many times. The chain carries TRBV7-9 and TRBJ2-1; perhaps TRBD1 as D (6 bases). Trimming pared 5 bases from V and 0 bases from J, leaving 11 bases between. This CDR3 spans 15 amino acids. Germline-derived CDR1 and CDR2 are SEHNR and FQNEAQ (reference sequence). This CDR3 is CASSTRGGSYNEQFF. CDR3 DNA sequence: TGTGCCAGCAGCACCCGAGGGGGCTCCTACAATGAGCAGTTCTTC.

The sample holds many counts of this clonotype. The chain is built from TRBV11-3 and TRBJ2-2; 10 bases map to TRBD1. Germline V gene data show CDR1 as SGHNT and CDR2 as YENEEA. V gave up 4 bases and J gave up 5 bases; unmatched junction bases: 1. This CDR3 spans 14 amino acids. CDR3: CASSWGQGTGELFF. CDR3 coding DNA: TGTGCCAGCAGCTGGGGACAGGGGACCGGGGAGCTGTTTTTT.

Ten or more counts support this clonotype. The J gene is TRBJ2-5, the V gene TRBV20-1; 10 bases fit TRBD1. J was trimmed by 4 bases and V by 0 bases; bases with no gene match: 5. This CDR3 contains 15 residues. Germline loops: CDR1 DFQATT, CDR2 SNEGSKA (reference sequence). As DNA, the CDR3 is TGCAGTGCTAGAGATCGGGGACAGGGGTTAGAGACCCAGTACTTC. Protein: CSARDRGQGLETQYF.

This clonotype has a count of ten or more. The chain recombines TRBV2 with TRBJ2-7; 7 positions match TRBD1. The germline gives CDR1 SNHLY, CDR2 FYNNEI. V gave up 5 bases and J gave up 3 bases; unmatched junction bases: 10. There are 15 residues in the CDR3. The CDR3 loop reads CASSIFPGQNYEQYF. The CDR3 DNA follows: TGTGCCAGCAGTATCTTTCCGGGACAGAACTACGAGCAGTACTTC.